Here is one T cell receptor (beta chain) with its context. What it binds is not known. This sample was included in a study of T cell repertoires in cytomegalovirus infection. Germline V gives CDR1 MNHEY, CDR2 SVGEGT. J lost 6 bases, V lost 6 bases, and 9 bases had no gene match. CDR3 length: 15 residues. Each CDR3 protein is one row after TCRdb ran MiXCR on the reads. The data hold about 190,000 distinct CDR3 sequences, with 8.5% to 10% observed a single time. General observations from the study: Dominating the ex vivo response were HLA-C-restricted CMV-specific TCR beta clonotypes.

The rearrangement uses TRBV6-2 or TRBV6-3 and TRBJ2-1, with 9 bases fitting TRBD2. This sequence was found in a human donor in good health (CMV status not recorded). Some clones in this sample may be carry-over from other donors' samples. The sequenced sample consisted of PBMCs. CDR3 DNA: TGTGCCAGCAGCCTGGGGAGCGGGAGGTTCAATGAGCAGTTCTTC. Encoded protein: CASSLGSGRFNEQFF.